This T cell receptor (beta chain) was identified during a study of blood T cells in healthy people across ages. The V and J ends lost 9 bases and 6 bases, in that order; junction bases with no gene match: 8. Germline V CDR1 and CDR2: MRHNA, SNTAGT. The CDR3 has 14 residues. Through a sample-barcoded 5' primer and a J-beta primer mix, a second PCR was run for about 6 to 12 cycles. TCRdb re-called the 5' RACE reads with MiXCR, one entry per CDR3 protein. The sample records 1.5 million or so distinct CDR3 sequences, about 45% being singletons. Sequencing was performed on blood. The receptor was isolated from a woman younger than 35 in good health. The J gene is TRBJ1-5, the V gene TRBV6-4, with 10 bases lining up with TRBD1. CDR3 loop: CARTDRGSSQPQHF. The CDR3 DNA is TGTGCCAGAACGGACAGGGGGAGTAGTCAGCCCCAGCATTTT.